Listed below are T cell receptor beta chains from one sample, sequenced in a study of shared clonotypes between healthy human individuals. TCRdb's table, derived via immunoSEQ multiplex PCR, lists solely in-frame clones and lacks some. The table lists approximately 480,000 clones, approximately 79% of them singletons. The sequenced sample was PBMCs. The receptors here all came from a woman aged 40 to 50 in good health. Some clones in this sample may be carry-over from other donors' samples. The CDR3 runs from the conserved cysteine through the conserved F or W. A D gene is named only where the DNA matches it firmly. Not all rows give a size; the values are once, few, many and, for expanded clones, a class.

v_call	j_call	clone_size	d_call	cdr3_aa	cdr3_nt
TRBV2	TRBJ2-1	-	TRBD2	CASSTRTSGAYNEQFF	TGTGCCAGCAGTACCCGGACTAGCGGAGCTTACAATGAGCAGTTCTTC
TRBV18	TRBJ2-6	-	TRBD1	CASSPQGAGANVLTF	TGTGCCAGCTCACCGCAGGGGGCCGGGGCCAACGTCCTGACTTTC
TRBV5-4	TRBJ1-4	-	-	CASSLEGATNEKLFF	TGTGCCAGCAGCTTGGAAGGTGCAACTAATGAAAAACTGTTTTTT
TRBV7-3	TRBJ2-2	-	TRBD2	CASSFPGGSNTGELFF	TGTGCCAGCAGCTTCCCGGGGGGATCGAACACCGGGGAGCTGTTTTTT
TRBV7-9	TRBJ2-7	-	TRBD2	CASSVGGGRAPYEQYF	TGTGCCAGCAGCGTGGGGGGAGGGAGGGCCCCCTACGAGCAGTACTTC
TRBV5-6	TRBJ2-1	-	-	CASSLVRANYNEQFF	TGTGCCAGCAGCTTGGTTCGGGCTAACTACAATGAGCAGTTCTTC
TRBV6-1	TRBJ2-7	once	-	CASSEVSYEQYF	TGTGCCAGCAGTGAGGTTTCCTACGAGCAGTACTTC
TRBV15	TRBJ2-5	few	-	CATSRDRGRQETQYF	TGTGCCACCAGCAGAGACAGGGGGAGGCAAGAGACCCAGTACTTC
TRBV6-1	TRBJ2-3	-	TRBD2	CASIRLATTDTQYF	TGTGCCAGCATCAGACTAGCGACGACAGATACGCAGTATTTT
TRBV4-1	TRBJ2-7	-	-	CASSPGAGALYEQYF	TGCGCCAGCAGCCCGGGAGCGGGTGCACTCTACGAGCAGTACTTC
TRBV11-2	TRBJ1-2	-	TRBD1	CASSPQGNYGYTF	TGTGCCAGCAGCCCACAGGGGAACTATGGCTACACCTTC
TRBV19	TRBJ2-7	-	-	CASSTTPRGHEQYF	TGTGCCAGTAGTACCACCCCCAGGGGCCACGAGCAGTACTTC
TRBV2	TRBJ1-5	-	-	CASSDVGFGRGENQPQHF	TGTGCCAGCAGTGACGTAGGCTTTGGGAGGGGAGAAAATCAGCCCCAGCATTTT
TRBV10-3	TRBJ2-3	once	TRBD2	CAISPSGSWADTQYF	TGTGCCATCAGCCCCAGCGGGAGCTGGGCAGATACGCAGTATTTT
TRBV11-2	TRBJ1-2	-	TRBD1	CASRRPGTGNYGYTF	TGTGCCAGCAGGCGACCCGGGACAGGGAACTATGGCTACACCTTC
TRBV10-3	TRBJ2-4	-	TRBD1	CAAGDGTGGIQYF	TGTGCCGCCGGAGATGGGACAGGGGGCATTCAGTACTTC
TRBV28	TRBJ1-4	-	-	CASSFHVQFREKLFF	TGTGCCAGCAGTTTCCACGTCCAATTTCGAGAAAAACTGTTTTTT
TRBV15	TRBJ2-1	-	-	CATSRSGASYNEQFF	TGTGCCACCAGCAGATCCGGGGCGTCCTACAATGAGCAGTTCTTC
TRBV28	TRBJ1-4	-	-	CASSPRPGHGKLFF	TGTGCCAGCAGTCCCCGACCCGGGCACGGAAAACTGTTTTTT
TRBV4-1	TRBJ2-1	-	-	CASSQDPEGHEQFF	TGCGCCAGCAGCCAAGACCCGGAAGGCCATGAGCAGTTCTTC
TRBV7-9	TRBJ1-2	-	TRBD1	CASSIPRQGADGYTF	TGTGCCAGCAGCATACCTAGACAGGGGGCCGATGGCTACACCTTC
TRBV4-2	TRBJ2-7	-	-	CASSQDPLSYEQYF	TGTGCCAGCAGCCAAGATCCCCTCTCCTACGAGCAGTACTTC
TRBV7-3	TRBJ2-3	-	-	CASSSPDTAASTDTQYF	TGTGCCAGCAGCTCCCCAGACACAGCGGCTAGCACAGATACGCAGTATTTT
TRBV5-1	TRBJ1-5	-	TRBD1	CASSMGGGEDQPQHF	TGCGCCAGCTCCATGGGAGGGGGCGAGGATCAGCCCCAGCATTTT
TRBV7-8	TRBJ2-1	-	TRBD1	CASSIDRAAYNEQFF	TGTGCCAGCAGCATCGACAGGGCAGCCTACAATGAGCAGTTCTTC
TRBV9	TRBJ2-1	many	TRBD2	CASSTLAGLNNEQFF	TGTGCCAGCAGCACACTAGCGGGTCTTAACAATGAGCAGTTCTTC
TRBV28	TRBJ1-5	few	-	CASSFREYNQPQHF	TGTGCCAGCAGCTTCAGGGAGTACAATCAGCCCCAGCATTTT
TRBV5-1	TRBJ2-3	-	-	CASSLSGSTDTQYF	TGCGCCAGCAGCTTGTCCGGGAGCACAGATACGCAGTATTTT
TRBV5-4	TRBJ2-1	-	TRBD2	CASSPGTSGNYNEQFF	TGTGCCAGCAGTCCCGGGACTAGCGGGAACTACAATGAGCAGTTCTTC
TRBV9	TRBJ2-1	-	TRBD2	CASSVDAGEYNEQFF	TGTGCCAGCAGCGTAGACGCGGGAGAGTACAATGAGCAGTTCTTC
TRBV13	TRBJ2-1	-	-	CASSLREVAEQFF	TGTGCCAGCAGCTTAAGAGAAGTGGCTGAGCAGTTCTTC
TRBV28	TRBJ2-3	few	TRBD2	CASSPGGLAGGRRFRAQYF	TGTGCCAGCAGTCCCGGGGGACTAGCGGGAGGGCGGCGGTTTCGGGCGCAGTATTTT
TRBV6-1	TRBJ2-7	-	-	CASSEDRLASYEQYF	TGTGCCAGCAGTGAAGATCGCCTAGCGAGTTACGAGCAGTACTTC
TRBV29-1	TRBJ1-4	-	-	CSAGGRGGEKLFF	TGCAGCGCCGGGGGAAGAGGAGGGGAAAAACTGTTTTTT
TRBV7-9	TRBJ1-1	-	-	CASSLAEASTEAFF	TGTGCCAGCAGCTTAGCCGAGGCAAGCACTGAAGCTTTCTTT
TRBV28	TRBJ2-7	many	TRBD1	CASSLLSTGGDEQYF	TGTGCCAGCAGTTTACTCTCGACAGGGGGGGATGAGCAGTACTTC
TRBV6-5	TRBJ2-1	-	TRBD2	CASSAEGLNYNEQFF	TGTGCCAGCAGTGCCGAGGGACTAAACTACAATGAGCAGTTCTTC
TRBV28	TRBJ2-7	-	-	CASSFPGGEQYF	TGTGCCAGCAGTTTTCCAGGTGGAGAGCAGTACTTC
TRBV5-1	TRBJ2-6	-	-	CASSLGVAGANVLTF	TGCGCCAGCAGCTTGGGGGTCGCTGGGGCCAACGTCCTGACTTTC
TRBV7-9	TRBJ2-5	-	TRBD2	CASSSKRRGRQETQYF	TGTGCCAGCAGCTCTAAGCGGCGGGGGAGGCAAGAGACCCAGTACTTC
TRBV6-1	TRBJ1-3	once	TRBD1	CASRMDRETGNTIYF	TGTGCCAGCAGAATGGACAGGGAAACTGGAAACACCATATATTTT
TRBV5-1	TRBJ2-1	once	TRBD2	CASSLAGLVDNEQFF	TGCGCCAGCAGCTTGGCGGGACTAGTAGACAATGAGCAGTTCTTC
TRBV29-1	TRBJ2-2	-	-	CSVQGWTGELFF	TGCAGCGTCCAGGGGTGGACCGGGGAGCTGTTTTTT
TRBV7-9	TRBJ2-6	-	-	CASSLGTENSGANVLTF	TGTGCCAGCAGCTTAGGGACGGAAAACTCTGGGGCCAACGTCCTGACTTTC
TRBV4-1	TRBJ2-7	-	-	CASSQIPIAAAYEQYF	TGCGCCAGCAGCCAAATCCCCATAGCGGCGGCCTACGAGCAGTACTTC
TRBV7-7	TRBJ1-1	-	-	CASSPLGTPMSEAFF	TGTGCCAGCAGCCCCCTCGGGACACCGATGTCTGAAGCTTTCTTT
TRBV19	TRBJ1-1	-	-	CATINRVSTEAFF	TGTGCCACCATTAACAGGGTTAGTACTGAAGCTTTCTTT
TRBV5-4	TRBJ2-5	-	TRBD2	CASSLALAGGETQYF	TGTGCCAGCAGCTTGGCTCTAGCGGGAGGAGAGACCCAGTACTTC
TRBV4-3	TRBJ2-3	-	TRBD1	CASSQVPPGQGADTQYF	TGCGCCAGCAGCCAAGTACCGCCCGGACAGGGGGCGGATACGCAGTATTTT
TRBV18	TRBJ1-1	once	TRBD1	CASSRQGPNTEAFF	TGTGCCAGCTCACGACAGGGCCCGAACACTGAAGCTTTCTTT
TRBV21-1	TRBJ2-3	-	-	CASSKARRGGHRTDTQYF	TGTGCCAGCAGCAAAGCGCGGAGGGGAGGACACCGCACAGATACGCAGTATTTT
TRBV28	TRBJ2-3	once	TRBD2	CASSLAGVTDTQYF	TGTGCCAGCAGTTTAGCGGGAGTAACAGATACGCAGTATTTT
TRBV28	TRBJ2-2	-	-	CASSTQGNTGELFF	TGTGCCAGCAGCACCCAGGGAAACACCGGGGAGCTGTTTTTT
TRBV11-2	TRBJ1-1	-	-	CASSLRGLNTEAFF	TGTGCCAGCAGCTTACGAGGGCTGAACACTGAAGCTTTCTTT
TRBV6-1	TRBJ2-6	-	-	CASSEVGSGANVLTF	TGTGCCAGCAGTGAAGTAGGCTCTGGGGCCAACGTCCTGACTTTC
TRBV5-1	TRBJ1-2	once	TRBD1	CASSLATGTGGGGYTF	TGCGCCAGCAGCTTGGCCACCGGGACAGGGGGCGGCGGCTACACCTTC
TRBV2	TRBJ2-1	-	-	CASRALEDPYNEQFF	TGTGCCAGCAGGGCTTTAGAGGACCCCTACAATGAGCAGTTCTTC
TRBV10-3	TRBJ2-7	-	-	CAISGTTDPYEQYF	TGTGCCATCAGTGGGACAACAGACCCCTACGAGCAGTACTTC
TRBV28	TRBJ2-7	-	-	CASRQGGVYEQYF	TGTGCCAGCAGACAGGGCGGGGTCTACGAGCAGTACTTC